This entry lists 22 T cell receptor beta chains sequenced from one sample in a study of T cell repertoires in cytomegalovirus infection. TCRdb ran MiXCR on the reads and lists one entry per CDR3 protein. The sample yields around 100,000 distinct CDR3 sequences, about 15% seen once. The sequenced sample consisted of PBMCs. Receptors were obtained from a human donor in good health (CMV status not recorded). Some clones in this sample may be carry-over from other donors' samples.

In its sample, this clonotype was seen once. A much larger clone is a single base away; this may be a read error. This chain joins TRBV7-3 and TRBJ2-2; TRBD2 aligns across 8 bases. Per the germline V gene, CDR1 is SGHTA and CDR2 is FQGTGA. This CDR3 is 14 amino acids long. The CDR3 sequence: CSSSPGGADGELFF. The DNA of the CDR3 is TGTTCCAGCAGCCCCGGGGGGGCGGACGGGGAGCTGTTTTTT.

This clonotype has just a few counts. The chain recombines TRBV2 with TRBJ1-2; D unclear. The germline V gene has CDR1 SNHLY and CDR2 FYNNEI. This CDR3 has 13 amino acids. V lost 4 bases to trimming and J lost 2 bases, with 8 bases between them. The CDR3 reads CASSASGNYGYTF. Written as DNA, the CDR3 is TGTGCCAGCAGTGCGTCGGGAAACTATGGCTACACCTTC.

The chain combines TRBV30 with TRBJ2-2, with 7 bases aligning to TRBD1. With V trimmed by 2 bases and J by 5 bases, 5 bases remained unmatched. This CDR3 has 14 residues. Germline lookup yields CDR1 GTSNPN and CDR2 SVGIG (reference sequence). The CDR3 here is CAWSTGVSTGELFF. Here the CDR3 DNA reads TGTGCCTGGAGTACAGGGGTTTCGACCGGGGAGCTGTTTTTT.

This clonotype was seen a handful of times. The CDR3 region is CASSTGQGNQPQHF. The CDR3 DNA is TGTGCCAGCAGCACGGGACAGGGGAATCAGCCCCAGCATTTT. The rearrangement uses TRBV9 and TRBJ1-5; 10 bases are shared with TRBD1. This CDR3 is 14 amino acids long. The trim removed 4 bases at V and 4 bases at J, leaving 2 bases unmatched. Per the germline V gene, CDR1 is SGDLS and CDR2 is YYNGEE.

The chain uses TRBV5-4 and TRBJ1-1; tentative D call: TRBD1 (5 bases). With 2 bases removed from V and 1 base from J, the gap between germline ends came to 9 bases. CDR1 is SGHNT, CDR2 YYREEE, per germline (reference sequence). CDR3 length: 14 residues. For the CDR3, the DNA is TGTGCCAGCAGCTTCGAGGGACGGAACACTGAAGCTTTCTTT. It is translated as CASSFEGRNTEAFF.

This CDR3 reads CASSLSGTSANTGELFF. The CDR3 DNA is TGTGCCAGCAGCTTGTCCGGGACTAGCGCTAACACCGGGGAGCTGTTTTTT. The rearrangement uses TRBV5-6 and TRBJ2-2; 10 bases are a match to TRBD2. This CDR3 region has 17 residues. The V segment lost 1 base and the J segment 2 bases; nucleotides outside the gene matches: 5. Germline V CDR1 and CDR2: SGHDT, YYEEEE.

This clonotype was seen a handful of times. The V and J genes are TRBV19 and TRBJ1-6, with 7 bases identical to TRBD1. The CDR3 totals 14 residues. Germline values: CDR1 LNHDA, CDR2 SQIVND (reference sequence). Trimming cost V 8 bases and J 4 bases; bases outside gene matches: 5. The CDR3 sequence is CASRRDSYNSPLHF. In DNA, the CDR3 is TGTGCCAGTCGCCGGGACAGTTATAATTCACCCCTCCACTTT.

The CDR3 DNA follows: TGTGCCAGCAGCCTACAGGGTTGGGGCACTGAAGCTTTCTTT. Translating gives CASSLQGWGTEAFF. The chain links TRBV27 to TRBJ1-1, with D possibly TRBD1 on 6 matching bases. This CDR3 has 14 amino acids. Germline CDR1 MNHEY, CDR2 SMNVEV (reference sequence). V was shortened by 6 bases and J by 4 bases, with 15 bases between the two germline ends.

This clonotype was counted many times. The V and J genes are TRBV7-8 and TRBJ2-1; 11 nucleotides agree with TRBD2. Germline CDR1 reads SGHVS; CDR2 reads FQNEAQ. The CDR3 runs to 16 residues. J gave up 8 bases and V 4 bases, and 10 bases lay outside the gene matches. The CDR3 reads CASSSLVAGGRDEQFF. In DNA form, the CDR3 reads TGTGCCAGCAGCTCCTTGGTAGCGGGGGGGCGCGATGAGCAGTTCTTC.

Only a few counts were recorded for this clonotype. This chain links TRBV12-3 or TRBV12-4 with TRBJ1-1, with D maybe TRBD1 (6 bases). Between the trimmed V and J ends, which lost 5 bases and 10 bases, there was a span of 23 bases. The CDR3 spans 15 residues. The CDR3 here is CASSPPGRGGLSAFF. DNA for the CDR3: TGTGCCAGCAGTCCCCCGGGGAGGGGGGGTTTGTCAGCTTTCTTT.

Many counts were recorded for this clonotype. The chain recombines TRBV7-8 with TRBJ2-7; maybe TRBD1 (6 bases). Trimming removed 5 bases at V and 3 bases at J, with 17 bases between. CDR1 and CDR2 (germline): SGHVS, FQNEAQ. The length of the CDR3 is 15 residues. The CDR3 DNA reads TGTGCCAGCAGCCAGACAGGTCCTGCACTCTACGAGCAGTACTTC. This gives the protein CASSQTGPALYEQYF. Complete variable domain (other parts from reference TRBV7-8 and TRBJ2-7): GAGVSQSPRYKVAKRGQDVALRCDPISGHVSLFWYQQALGQGPEFLTYFQNEAQLDKSGLPSDRFFAERPEGSVSTLKIQRTQQEDSAVYLCASSQTGPALYEQYFGPGTRLTVT.

V is TRBV2 and J is TRBJ2-1; tentative D call: TRBD1 (5 bases). This CDR3 spans 13 amino acids. CDR1 SNHLY and CDR2 FYNNEI come from the germline V gene. With 6 bases removed from V and 10 bases from J, the gap between germline ends came to 16 bases. The CDR3 here is CASSEYQGREQFF. Here the CDR3 DNA reads TGTGCCAGCAGCGAGTACCAGGGTAGGGAGCAGTTCTTC. Based on the CDR3 plus reference TRBV2 and TRBJ2-1, the full variable domain is EPEVTQTPSHQVTQMGQEVILRCVPISNHLYFYWYRQILGQKVEFLVSFYNNEISEKSEIFDDQFSVERPDGSNFTLKIRSTKLEDSAMYFCASSEYQGREQFFGPGTRLTVL.

This clonotype has only a few counts. The chain is built from TRBV4-2 and TRBJ1-1; 8 bases line up with TRBD1. The germline V gene has CDR1 LGHNA and CDR2 YNFKEQ. The V gene end was trimmed by 1 base and the J gene end by 5 bases; junction bases not matched to a gene: 9. The CDR3 runs to 16 residues. CDR3 DNA sequence: TGTGCCAGCAGCCAAGCTGACAGGGGAAGAGAAACTGAAGCTTTCTTT. Translated: CASSQADRGRETEAFF.

The chain recombines TRBV6-1 with TRBJ2-5; D is unclear. Germline CDR1 is MNHNS and CDR2 is SASEGT. Trimming removed 6 bases at V and 4 bases at J, with 9 bases between. CDR3 length equals 12 residues. CDR3 residues: CASSPNRETQYF. CDR3 nucleotides: TGTGCCAGCAGCCCCAACCGAGAGACCCAGTACTTC.

This chain connects TRBV6-2 or TRBV6-3 to TRBJ1-5; D not resolved. The CDR3 totals 15 residues. Per germline, CDR1 MNHEY and CDR2 SVGEGT. The V gene lost 8 bases and the J gene lost 1 base, with 15 bases spanning the gap. The CDR3 sequence: CASGDGKGSNQPQHF. The CDR3 DNA reads as TGTGCCAGCGGTGACGGGAAAGGGAGCAATCAGCCCCAGCATTTT.

This clonotype was recorded at least ten times. The chain employs TRBV11-1 and TRBJ2-2, with D maybe TRBD1 (5 bases). Germline V gene sequence: CDR1 SGHAT, CDR2 FQDESV (reference sequence). The length of the CDR3 is 16 residues. V dropped 11 bases and J dropped 1 base, with 20 bases sitting between them. CDR3 sequence: CADAGWGQENTGELFF. In DNA, the CDR3 is TGTGCCGACGCCGGCTGGGGCCAAGAGAACACCGGGGAGCTGTTTTTT. Full variable domain (remainder filled in from reference TRBV11-1 and TRBJ2-2): EAEVAQSPRYKITEKSQAVAFWCDPISGHATLYWYRQILGQGPELLVQFQDESVVDDSQLPKDRFSAERLKGVDSTLKIQPAELGDSAMYLCADAGWGQENTGELFFGEGSRLTVL.

This clonotype was detected ten times or more. The chain recombines TRBV11-3 with TRBJ1-5; the match to TRBD1 covers 8 bases. The length of the CDR3 is 14 residues. In germline, CDR1 is SGHNT, CDR2 YENEEA. V dropped 5 bases and J dropped 7; count of bases not matched to a gene: 7. CDR3 loop: CASSHRTGRQPQHF. In DNA form, the CDR3 reads TGTGCCAGCAGCCATCGGACAGGGCGGCAGCCCCAGCATTTT.

This clonotype was picked up a small number of times. This chain uses TRBV10-3 with TRBJ1-6; D gene uncertain. V dropped 3 bases and J dropped 7 bases, with 10 bases sitting between them. This CDR3 has 14 amino acids. Per the germline V gene, CDR1 is ENHRY and CDR2 is SYGVKD. The CDR3 region has the DNA TGTGCCATCAGTGAAGTGGAGTCCAATTCACCCCTCCACTTT. Amino acids: CAISEVESNSPLHF.

This clonotype was found a few times. The rearrangement links TRBV29-1 to TRBJ1-4; TRBD1 might be the D (5 bases). Per the germline V gene, CDR1 is SQVTM and CDR2 is ANQGSEA. This CDR3 has 13 amino acids. V dropped 3 bases and J dropped 3 bases, with 8 bases sitting between them. The CDR3 here is CSVEGDANEKLFF. CDR3 bases: TGCAGCGTTGAGGGGGACGCTAATGAAAAACTGTTTTTT.

J is TRBJ2-5 and V is TRBV6-2 or TRBV6-3; the D is unclear. V dropped 2 bases and J dropped 3 bases, with 7 bases sitting between them. The CDR3 sequence is 13 residues long. CDR1 and CDR2 from the germline V gene are MNHEY and SVGEGT. The CDR3 sequence: CASSYGSKETQYF. Here the CDR3 DNA reads TGTGCCAGCAGTTACGGCTCTAAAGAGACCCAGTACTTC.

This clonotype was observed a handful of times. The CDR3 sequence: CASSHPRSGEPYNEQFF. The CDR3 DNA reads as TGCGCCAGCAGCCATCCCCGGAGCGGGGAACCCTACAATGAGCAGTTCTTC. This chain joins TRBV4-1 and TRBJ2-1, with TRBD2 identical over 7 bases. CDR3 length equals 17 residues. Losses at the gene ends were 3 bases for V and 2 bases for J; bases not matched to a gene: 10. Germline V CDR1 and CDR2: MGHRA, YSYEKL.

This clonotype was seen at least ten times. The V call is TRBV7-2, the J call TRBJ1-3; 8 bases align to TRBD1. The CDR3 has 14 amino acids. The germline V gene encodes CDR1 SGHTA and CDR2 FQGNSA. The V segment lost 1 base and the J segment 5 bases; nucleotides outside the gene matches: 1. Here the CDR3 reads CASSLGQGRNTIYF. The CDR3 nucleotides read TGTGCCAGCAGCTTAGGACAGGGGAGAAACACCATATATTTT.